The T cell receptor (beta chain) under discussion was sequenced for a study of blood T cells in healthy people across ages. General study points: Among long-lived donors, naive CD4+ cells were more numerous and diversity higher than in aged donors. A roughly linear age-dependent decrease characterized TCR beta diversity per million T cells.

Of note for this clonotype: What it binds is unknown.

The ends were cut back, 0 bases at V and 7 bases at J, with 10 bases in the middle. This CDR3 region has 13 residues. Per the germline V gene, CDR1 is SQVTM and CDR2 is ANQGSEA. Sample-barcoded 5' priming and a J-beta primer mix drove a second PCR of about 6 to 12 cycles. Each CDR3 protein is one row after TCRdb ran MiXCR on the 5' RACE reads. This sample has 600,000 to 1,000,000 distinct CDR3 sequences, with roughly 25% found just once. These records were also assigned to another study, of T cells of mothers and their children.

The source of this sequence is a boy aged 5-17 years in good health. Source material: blood. The chain combines TRBV29-1 with TRBJ1-5, with D hard to call. The CDR3 loop is CSVEEVVGQPQHF. The CDR3 nucleotides are TGCAGCGTTGAAGAAGTGGTGGGACAGCCCCAGCATTTT.